The TCR beta chain described here comes from a study of blood T cell repertoires in COVID-19. Clones were sequenced by immunoSEQ multiplex PCR, and TCRdb holds only the in-frame ones, with some missing. The data contain roughly 150,000 clones, 60% to 80% of them singletons. The CDR3 covers 14 residues. V shed 7 bases, J shed 4 bases, and the junction held 8 bases outside the gene matches. Germline V gene lookup returns CDR1 MNHEY and CDR2 SMNVEV (reference sequence). This receptor was identified in a man in his 70s with acute or convalescent COVID-19. The gene calls are TRBV27 and TRBJ2-5; 8 bases match TRBD1. Sequenced: peripheral blood. The CDR3 DNA reads TGTGCCAGCAAGGGGGTCGGACAGGGAGAGACCCAGTACTTC. As protein: CASKGVGQGETQYF.